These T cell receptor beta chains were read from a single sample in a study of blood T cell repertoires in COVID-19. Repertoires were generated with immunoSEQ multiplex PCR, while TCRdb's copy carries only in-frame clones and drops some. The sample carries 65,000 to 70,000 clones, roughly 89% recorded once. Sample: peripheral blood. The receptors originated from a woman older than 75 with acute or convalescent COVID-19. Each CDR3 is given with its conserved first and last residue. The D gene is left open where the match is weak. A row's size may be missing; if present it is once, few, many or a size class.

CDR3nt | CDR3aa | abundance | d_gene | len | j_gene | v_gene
TGCAGCGTATCCTACCGCACAGACTATGGCTACACCTTC | CSVSYRTDYGYTF | NA | NA | 13 | TRBJ1-2 | TRBV29-1
TGCAGCGTTGTTATCGCGGAGGATCAGCCCCAGCATTTT | CSVVIAEDQPQHF | NA | NA | 13 | TRBJ1-5 | TRBV29-1
TGTGCCAGTAGTAACCCCGGACAGGGATTAACCGGGGAGCTGTTTTTT | CASSNPGQGLTGELFF | NA | TRBD1 | 16 | TRBJ2-2 | TRBV19
TGTGCCAGCAGCTTAAGGGGGTTCAGCTATGGCTACACCTTC | CASSLRGFSYGYTF | NA | NA | 14 | TRBJ1-2 | TRBV7-9
TGTGCCAGCAGCCCTGACAGAAATTCACCCCTCCACTTT | CASSPDRNSPLHF | NA | NA | 13 | TRBJ1-6 | TRBV5-5
TGTGCCAGCAGGTCTTTACATCGGGAGTCGCCGTGCACAGATACGCAGTATTTT | CASRSLHRESPCTDTQYF | NA | NA | 18 | TRBJ2-3 | TRBV6-4
TGTGCCAGCAGCTTAGGCTCCGACAGCCGAGATACGCAGTATTTT | CASSLGSDSRDTQYF | NA | NA | 15 | TRBJ2-3 | TRBV7-2
TGCGCCAGCAGCCTGACGACAGGTTATGGCTACACCTTC | CASSLTTGYGYTF | NA | NA | 13 | TRBJ1-2 | TRBV5-1
TGTGCCAGCAGCCTACGGCAGAGTAGCGGGGGGTCCTACGAGCAGTACTTC | CASSLRQSSGGSYEQYF | NA | TRBD2 | 17 | TRBJ2-7 | TRBV7-2
TGCGCCAGCAGACCAAGCCTAGCTCCCAACAATGAGCAGTTCTTC | CASRPSLAPNNEQFF | NA | NA | 15 | TRBJ2-1 | TRBV10-1
TGTGCCAGCACCCGAGGACAGGGGGGCTACGAGCAGTACTTC | CASTRGQGGYEQYF | NA | TRBD1 | 14 | TRBJ2-7 | TRBV6-5
TGTGCCAGCAGCTTAGGTACAGGGGGCAACTATGGCTACACCTTC | CASSLGTGGNYGYTF | NA | TRBD1 | 15 | TRBJ1-2 | TRBV7-9
TGTGCCAGCAGCTCCACCTATTCGGAGACCCAGTACTTC | CASSSTYSETQYF | NA | NA | 13 | TRBJ2-5 | TRBV7-2
TGTGCCAGCAGCCAAACATCACCGGGGACAAGGTCTTCACCCCTCCACTTT | CASSQTSPGTRSSPLHF | few | NA | 17 | TRBJ1-6 | TRBV3-1/TRBV3-2
TGTGCCAGCAGCTTAAGTACCTCCAGAATCACCGGGGAGCTGTTTTTT | CASSLSTSRITGELFF | NA | NA | 16 | TRBJ2-2 | TRBV7-2
TGTGCCAGCAGCGCAGGCATTGGAGCGGGGAGCTATGGCTACACCTTC | CASSAGIGAGSYGYTF | NA | NA | 16 | TRBJ1-2 | TRBV11-2
TGTGCCAGCACTCCCGGGATACAAGAGACCCAGTACTTC | CASTPGIQETQYF | NA | NA | 13 | TRBJ2-5 | TRBV2
TGTGCCAGCAGTTTAGGGACAAACTATGGCTACACCTTC | CASSLGTNYGYTF | NA | NA | 13 | TRBJ1-2 | TRBV12-3/TRBV12-4
TGTGCCAGCAGTTCGGGACAGGGTATTTCACCCCTCCACTTT | CASSSGQGISPLHF | NA | TRBD1 | 14 | TRBJ1-6 | TRBV28
TGTAGCGTCCTACAGGGCTTTACGAGAGATACGCAGTATTTT | CSVLQGFTRDTQYF | NA | NA | 14 | TRBJ2-3 | TRBV29-1
TGTGCCAGCAGCTTAGTCGGCACTGAAGCTTTCTTT | CASSLVGTEAFF | few | NA | 12 | TRBJ1-1 | TRBV11-2
TGTGCCAGCAGCGTCACGGACAGCATGAACACTGAAGCTTTCTTT | CASSVTDSMNTEAFF | NA | NA | 15 | TRBJ1-1 | TRBV9
TGTGCCAGCAGCGTAGGGCAGGGGCCAGGCTATGGCTACACCTTC | CASSVGQGPGYGYTF | NA | NA | 15 | TRBJ1-2 | TRBV9
TGTGCCAGCAGCTTGGACCCAGGGGCCGCCGGAAACACCATATATTTT | CASSLDPGAAGNTIYF | NA | NA | 16 | TRBJ1-3 | TRBV5-5
TGTGCCAGCAGCCCTAATCCCGGACTAGCGGGGGGAGGGGAGACCCAGTACTTC | CASSPNPGLAGGGETQYF | NA | TRBD2 | 18 | TRBJ2-5 | TRBV4-2
TGTGCCAGCAGGGACGGGACTAGCGGGAAGAGGGAGCAGTTCTTC | CASRDGTSGKREQFF | NA | TRBD2 | 15 | TRBJ2-1 | TRBV2
TGTGCCAGCAGCGGCCCCCGGACAGAAGACACTGAAGCTTTCTTT | CASSGPRTEDTEAFF | NA | NA | 15 | TRBJ1-1 | TRBV13
TGCGCCAGCAGCTTCGGACTAGCGGGAGTTAATGAGCAGTTCTTC | CASSFGLAGVNEQFF | NA | TRBD2 | 15 | TRBJ2-1 | TRBV5-1
TGTGCCTGGAGATATAAGCTAGCGGGGGGAGAGACCCAGTACTTC | CAWRYKLAGGETQYF | NA | TRBD2 | 15 | TRBJ2-5 | TRBV30
TGTGCCAGCAGCCCCCTGGGGACTAGCAACTACGAGCAGTACTTC | CASSPLGTSNYEQYF | NA | TRBD2 | 15 | TRBJ2-7 | TRBV14
TGCGCCAGCAGCCCCGGGACTAGCGGAGGAATCAATGAGCAGTTCTTC | CASSPGTSGGINEQFF | NA | TRBD2 | 16 | TRBJ2-1 | TRBV5-1
TGTGCCAGCAGCTTGAGGGGGGGGCATCAGCCCCAGCATTTT | CASSLRGGHQPQHF | once | NA | 14 | TRBJ1-5 | TRBV7-3
TGTGCCAGCAGCTTAGCAGCGCGGCACTACGAGCAGTACTTC | CASSLAARHYEQYF | NA | NA | 14 | TRBJ2-7 | TRBV11-2
TGTGCCAGCAAATTGGGACAGGGCACGGTAAACGCTTTCTTT | CASKLGQGTVNAFF | NA | TRBD1 | 14 | TRBJ1-1 | TRBV27
TGTGCCAGCAGTTCACCGGGACAGGGGTCTTGGGAGCAGTACTTC | CASSSPGQGSWEQYF | once | TRBD1 | 15 | TRBJ2-7 | TRBV28
TGTGCCAGCAGCCTTTTAGACAGGGGGACTGAGCAGTTCTTC | CASSLLDRGTEQFF | NA | TRBD1 | 14 | TRBJ2-1 | TRBV5-6
TGTGCCAGCAGGGGAGTTAATGAAAAACTGTTTTTT | CASRGVNEKLFF | NA | NA | 12 | TRBJ1-4 | TRBV12-3/TRBV12-4
TGTGCCAGCAGTCTAAGGGAACAGGGGGCTTTCTTT | CASSLREQGAFF | NA | TRBD1 | 12 | TRBJ1-1 | TRBV12-3/TRBV12-4
TGTGCCAGCAGCTTGGTTGTATCGGAGGCGCGCGGAAACACCATATATTTT | CASSLVVSEARGNTIYF | NA | NA | 17 | TRBJ1-3 | TRBV11-2
TGTGCCAGCAGTTTAGGCCTAAACAATGAGCAGTTCTTC | CASSLGLNNEQFF | NA | NA | 13 | TRBJ2-1 | TRBV12-3/TRBV12-4
TGTGCCAGCAGCCCACTAAGACAGGGTCGTGAGCAGTTCTTC | CASSPLRQGREQFF | NA | TRBD1 | 14 | TRBJ2-1 | TRBV7-2
TGTGCCAGCAGCACCCTAGCGGGGGGCCGGCAGAAGCAGTACTTC | CASSTLAGGRQKQYF | NA | TRBD2 | 15 | TRBJ2-7 | TRBV28
TGTGCCAGCAGTGAATTTCCAGCGCGCGAGCAGTACTTC | CASSEFPAREQYF | NA | NA | 13 | TRBJ2-7 | TRBV25-1
TGCGCCAGCAGCCAAGGAAGGGCGCGGACAGGCAGTGGCTACACCTTC | CASSQGRARTGSGYTF | NA | TRBD1 | 16 | TRBJ1-2 | TRBV4-1
TGTGCCAGCAGCCCCCGTCCAGCAGGGGCAACTAACTATGGCTACACCTTC | CASSPRPAGATNYGYTF | NA | NA | 17 | TRBJ1-2 | TRBV7-9
TGTGCCAGCAGTTTCGTCAGGGGCTCTTATAGCAATCAGCCCCAGCATTTT | CASSFVRGSYSNQPQHF | NA | NA | 17 | TRBJ1-5 | TRBV28
TGTGCCAGCAGTCCGCGACGGAGCTCCTACAATGAGCAGTTCTTC | CASSPRRSSYNEQFF | NA | NA | 15 | TRBJ2-1 | TRBV6-5
TGTGCCAGCAGCGTAACAGGCGGAATTGGTTCACCCCTCCACTTT | CASSVTGGIGSPLHF | NA | NA | 15 | TRBJ1-6 | TRBV28
TGTGCCAGCAGCTTAGATAGGGCAGTTCGGGGCTATGGCTACACCTTC | CASSLDRAVRGYGYTF | NA | NA | 16 | TRBJ1-2 | TRBV7-2
TGCAGTGCTAGTCCGGGGGGCAGGACTGAAGCTTTCTTT | CSASPGGRTEAFF | few | NA | 13 | TRBJ1-1 | TRBV20-1
TGTGCCAGCACCCTAGTGGTCCTAGCGGGGAGTTACAATGAGCAGTTCTTC | CASTLVVLAGSYNEQFF | NA | TRBD2 | 17 | TRBJ2-1 | TRBV7-6
TGCGCCAGCAGTGTCGGGACTAGGCAAGAGACCCAGTACTTC | CASSVGTRQETQYF | NA | TRBD2 | 14 | TRBJ2-5 | TRBV4-3
TGTGCCAGCAGTTACCGCGACACAGATACGCAGTATTTT | CASSYRDTDTQYF | once | NA | 13 | TRBJ2-3 | TRBV6-5
TGTGCCAGCAGTCTGAATTACAGTCCGGAGACCCAGTACTTC | CASSLNYSPETQYF | NA | NA | 14 | TRBJ2-5 | TRBV6-5